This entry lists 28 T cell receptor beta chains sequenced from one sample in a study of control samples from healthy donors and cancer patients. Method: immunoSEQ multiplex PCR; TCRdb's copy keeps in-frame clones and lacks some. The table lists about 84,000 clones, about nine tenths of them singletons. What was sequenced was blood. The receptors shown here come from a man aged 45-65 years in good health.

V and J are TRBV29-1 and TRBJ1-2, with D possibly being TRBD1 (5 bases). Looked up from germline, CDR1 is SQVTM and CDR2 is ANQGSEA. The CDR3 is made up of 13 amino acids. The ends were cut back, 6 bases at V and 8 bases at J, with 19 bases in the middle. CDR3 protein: CSVPGPAGEGYTF. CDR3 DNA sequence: TGCAGCGTGCCCGGACCGGCGGGGGAAGGCTACACCTTC.

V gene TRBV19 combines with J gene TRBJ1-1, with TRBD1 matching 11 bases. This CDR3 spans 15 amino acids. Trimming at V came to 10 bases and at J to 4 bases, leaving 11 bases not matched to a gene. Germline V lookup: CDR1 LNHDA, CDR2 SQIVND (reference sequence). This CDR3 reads CATTGQGAITTEAFF. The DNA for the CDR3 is TGTGCCACCACCGGACAGGGGGCCATAACCACTGAAGCTTTCTTT.

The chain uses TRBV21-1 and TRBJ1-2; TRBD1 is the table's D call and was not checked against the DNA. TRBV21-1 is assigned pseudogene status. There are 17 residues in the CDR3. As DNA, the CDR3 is TGTGCCAGCACTCCACGGGACAGGGTCCCTTGTCTTGATGGCTACACCTTC. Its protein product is CASTPRDRVPCLDGYTF.

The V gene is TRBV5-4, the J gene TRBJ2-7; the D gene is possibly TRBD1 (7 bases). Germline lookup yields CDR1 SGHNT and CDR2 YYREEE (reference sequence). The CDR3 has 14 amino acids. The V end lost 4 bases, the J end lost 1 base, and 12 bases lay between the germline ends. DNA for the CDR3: TGTGCCAGCAGCCCCGGGGGACAGTCCTACGAGCAGTACTTC. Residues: CASSPGGQSYEQYF.

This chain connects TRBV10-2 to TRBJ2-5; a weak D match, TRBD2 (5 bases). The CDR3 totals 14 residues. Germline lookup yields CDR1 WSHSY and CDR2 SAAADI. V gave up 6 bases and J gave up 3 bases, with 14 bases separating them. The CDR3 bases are TGCGCCAGCAGGGACCCTACTAGAAAAGAGACCCAGTACTTC. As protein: CASRDPTRKETQYF.

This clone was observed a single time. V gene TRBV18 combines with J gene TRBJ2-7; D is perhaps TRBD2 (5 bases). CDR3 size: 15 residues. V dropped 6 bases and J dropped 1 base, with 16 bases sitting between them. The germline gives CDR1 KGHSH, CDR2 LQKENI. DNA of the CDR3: TGTGCCAGCTCCGACATGGGGAGAGGGTCCTACGAGCAGTACTTC. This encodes CASSDMGRGSYEQYF.

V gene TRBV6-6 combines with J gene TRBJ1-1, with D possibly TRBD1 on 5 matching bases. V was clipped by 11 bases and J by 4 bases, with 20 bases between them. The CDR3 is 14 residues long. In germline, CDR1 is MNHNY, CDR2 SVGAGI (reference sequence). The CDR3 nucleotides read TGTGCCGGGGGAGCGGGAATGAGGGCCACTGAAGCTTTCTTT. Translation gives CAGGAGMRATEAFF.

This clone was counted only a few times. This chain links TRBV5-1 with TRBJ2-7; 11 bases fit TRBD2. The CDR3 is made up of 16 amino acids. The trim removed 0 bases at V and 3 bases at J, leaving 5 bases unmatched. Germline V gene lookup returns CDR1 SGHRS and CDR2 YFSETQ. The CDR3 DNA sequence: TGCGCCAGCAGCTTGGGACTAGCGGGGATCAGCTACGAGCAGTACTTC. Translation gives CASSLGLAGISYEQYF.

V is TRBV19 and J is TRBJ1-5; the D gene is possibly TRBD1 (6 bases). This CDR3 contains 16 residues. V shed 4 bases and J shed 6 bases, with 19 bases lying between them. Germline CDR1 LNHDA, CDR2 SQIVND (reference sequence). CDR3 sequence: CASSTAIGGSGQPQHF. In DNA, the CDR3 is TGTGCCAGTAGTACAGCAATAGGGGGGTCTGGTCAGCCCCAGCATTTT.

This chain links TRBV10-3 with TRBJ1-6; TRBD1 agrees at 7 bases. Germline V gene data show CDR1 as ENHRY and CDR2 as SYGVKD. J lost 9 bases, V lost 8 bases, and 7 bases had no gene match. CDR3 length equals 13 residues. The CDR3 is CAISQGQGSPLHF. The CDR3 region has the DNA TGTGCCATCTCACAGGGGCAGGGTTCACCCCTCCACTTT.

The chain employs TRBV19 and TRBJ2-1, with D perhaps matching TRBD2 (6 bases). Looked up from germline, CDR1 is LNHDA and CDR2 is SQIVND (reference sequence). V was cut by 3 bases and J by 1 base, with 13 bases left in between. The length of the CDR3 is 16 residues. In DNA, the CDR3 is TGTGCCAGTAGTATGAGGGGACTTGATTCCTACAATGAGCAGTTCTTC. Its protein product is CASSMRGLDSYNEQFF.

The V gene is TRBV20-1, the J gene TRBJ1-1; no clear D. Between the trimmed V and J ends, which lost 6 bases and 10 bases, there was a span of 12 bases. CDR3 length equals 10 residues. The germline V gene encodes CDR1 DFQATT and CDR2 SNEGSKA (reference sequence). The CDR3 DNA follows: TGCAGTGCCCCGTACAAGGCAGCTTTCTTT. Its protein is CSAPYKAAFF.

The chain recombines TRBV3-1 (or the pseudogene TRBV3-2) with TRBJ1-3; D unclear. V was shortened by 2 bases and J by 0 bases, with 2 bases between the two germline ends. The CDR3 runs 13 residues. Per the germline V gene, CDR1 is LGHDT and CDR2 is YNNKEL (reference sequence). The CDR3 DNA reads TGTGCCAGCAGCCAAAACTCTGGAAACACCATATATTTT. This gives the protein CASSQNSGNTIYF.

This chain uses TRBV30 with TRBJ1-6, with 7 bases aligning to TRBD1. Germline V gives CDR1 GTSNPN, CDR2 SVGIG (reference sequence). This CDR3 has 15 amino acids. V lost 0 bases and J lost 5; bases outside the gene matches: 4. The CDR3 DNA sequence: TGTGCCTGGAGTGTGGGAGGGGGCGATAATTCACCCCTCCACTTT. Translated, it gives CAWSVGGGDNSPLHF.

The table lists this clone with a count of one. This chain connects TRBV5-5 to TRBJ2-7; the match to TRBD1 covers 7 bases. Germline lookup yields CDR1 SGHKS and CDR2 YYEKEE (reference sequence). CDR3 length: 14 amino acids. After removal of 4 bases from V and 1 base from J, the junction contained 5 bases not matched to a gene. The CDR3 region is CASSLGQSSYEQYF. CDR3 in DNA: TGTGCCAGCAGCCTGGGACAGAGTTCCTACGAGCAGTACTTC. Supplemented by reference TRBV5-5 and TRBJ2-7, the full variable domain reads DAGVTQSPTHLIKTRGQQVTLRCSPISGHKSVSWYQQVLGQGPQFIFQYYEKEERGRGNFPDRFSARQFPNYSSELNVNALLLGDSALYLCASSLGQSSYEQYFGPGTRLTVT.

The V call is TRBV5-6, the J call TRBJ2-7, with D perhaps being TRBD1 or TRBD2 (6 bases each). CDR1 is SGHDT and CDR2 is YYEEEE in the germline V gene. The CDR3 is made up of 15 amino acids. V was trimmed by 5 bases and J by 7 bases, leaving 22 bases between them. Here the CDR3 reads CASRRRGVSSGEQYF. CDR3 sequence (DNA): TGTGCCAGCAGACGGAGGGGGGTATCTTCGGGAGAGCAGTACTTC.

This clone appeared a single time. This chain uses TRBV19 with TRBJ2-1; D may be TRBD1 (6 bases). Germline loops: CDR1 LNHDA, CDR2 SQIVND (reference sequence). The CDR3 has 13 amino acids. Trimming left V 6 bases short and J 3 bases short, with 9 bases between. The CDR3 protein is CASRTGLYNEQFF. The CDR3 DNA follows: TGTGCCAGTAGGACAGGACTCTACAATGAGCAGTTCTTC.

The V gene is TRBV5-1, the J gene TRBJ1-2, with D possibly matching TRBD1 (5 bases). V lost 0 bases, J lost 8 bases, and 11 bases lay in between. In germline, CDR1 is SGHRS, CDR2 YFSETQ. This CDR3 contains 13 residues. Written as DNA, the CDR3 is TGCGCCAGCAGCTTGGAGGAAGGACACGGCTACACCTTC. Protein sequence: CASSLEEGHGYTF.

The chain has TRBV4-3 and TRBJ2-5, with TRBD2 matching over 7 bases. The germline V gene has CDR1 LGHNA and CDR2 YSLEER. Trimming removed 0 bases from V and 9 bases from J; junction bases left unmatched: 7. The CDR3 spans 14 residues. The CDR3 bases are TGCGCCAGCAGCCAAGATTGGGGCGCGGGGGCCCAGTACTTC. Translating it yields CASSQDWGAGAQYF.

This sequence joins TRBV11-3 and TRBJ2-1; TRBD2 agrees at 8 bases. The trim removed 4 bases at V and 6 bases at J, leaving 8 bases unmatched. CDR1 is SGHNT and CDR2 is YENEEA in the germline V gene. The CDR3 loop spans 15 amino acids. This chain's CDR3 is CASSSTSGPINEQFF. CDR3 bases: TGTGCCAGCAGCTCTACTAGCGGACCTATCAATGAGCAGTTCTTC.

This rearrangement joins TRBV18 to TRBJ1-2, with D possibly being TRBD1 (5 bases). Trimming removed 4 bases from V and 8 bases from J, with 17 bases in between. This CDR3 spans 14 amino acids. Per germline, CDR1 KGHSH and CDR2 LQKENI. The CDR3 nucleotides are TGTGCCAGCTCACTTCCAGGGCGGGGCGAGGGCTACACCTTC. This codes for CASSLPGRGEGYTF. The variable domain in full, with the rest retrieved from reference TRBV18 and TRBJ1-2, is NAGVMQNPRHLVRRRGQEARLRCSPMKGHSHVYWYRQLPEEGLKFMVYLQKENIIDESGMPKERFSAEFPKEGPSILRIQQVVRGDSAAYFCASSLPGRGEGYTFGSGTRLTVV.

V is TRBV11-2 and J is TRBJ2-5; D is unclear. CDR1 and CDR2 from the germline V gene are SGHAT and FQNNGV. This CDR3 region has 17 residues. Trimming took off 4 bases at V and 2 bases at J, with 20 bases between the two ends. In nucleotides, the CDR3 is TGTGCCAGCAGCTCCCGGTTAAGCCCGATTGGGCAAGAGACCCAGTACTTC. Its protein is CASSSRLSPIGQETQYF. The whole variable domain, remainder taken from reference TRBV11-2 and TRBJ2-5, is EAGVAQSPRYKIIEKRQSVAFWCNPISGHATLYWYQQILGQGPKLLIQFQNNGVVDDSQLPKDRFSAERLKGVDSTLKIQPAKLEDSAVYLCASSSRLSPIGQETQYFGPGTRLLVL.

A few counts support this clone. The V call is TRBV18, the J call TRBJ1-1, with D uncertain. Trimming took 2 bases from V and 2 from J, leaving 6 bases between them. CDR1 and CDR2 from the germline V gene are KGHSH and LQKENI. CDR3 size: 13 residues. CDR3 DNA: TGTGCCAGCTCACCAATGGCCAACACTGAAGCTTTCTTT. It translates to CASSPMANTEAFF.

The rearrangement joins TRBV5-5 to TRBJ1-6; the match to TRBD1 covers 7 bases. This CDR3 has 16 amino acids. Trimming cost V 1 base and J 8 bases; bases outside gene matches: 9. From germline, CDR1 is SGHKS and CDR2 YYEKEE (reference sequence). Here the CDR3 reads CASSLQSTGSDSPLHF. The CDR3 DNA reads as TGTGCCAGCAGCTTGCAATCGACAGGGAGCGATTCACCCCTCCACTTT.

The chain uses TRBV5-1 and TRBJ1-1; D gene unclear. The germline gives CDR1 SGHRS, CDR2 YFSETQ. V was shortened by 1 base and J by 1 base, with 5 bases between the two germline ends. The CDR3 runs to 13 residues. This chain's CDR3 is CASSLKENTEAFF. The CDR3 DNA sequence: TGCGCCAGCAGCTTGAAGGAGAACACTGAAGCTTTCTTT.

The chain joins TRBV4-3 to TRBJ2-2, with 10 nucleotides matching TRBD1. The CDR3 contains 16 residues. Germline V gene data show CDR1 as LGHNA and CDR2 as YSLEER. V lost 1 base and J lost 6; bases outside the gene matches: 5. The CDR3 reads CASSQGQGARAGELFF. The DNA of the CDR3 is TGCGCCAGCAGCCAAGGACAGGGGGCGAGGGCCGGGGAGCTGTTTTTT.

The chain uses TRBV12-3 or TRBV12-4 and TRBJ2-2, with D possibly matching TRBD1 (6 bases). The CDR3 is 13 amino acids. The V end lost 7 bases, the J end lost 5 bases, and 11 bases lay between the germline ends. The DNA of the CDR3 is TGTGCCAGCATCAAGGGGGATACCGGGGAGCTGTTTTTT. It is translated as CASIKGDTGELFF.

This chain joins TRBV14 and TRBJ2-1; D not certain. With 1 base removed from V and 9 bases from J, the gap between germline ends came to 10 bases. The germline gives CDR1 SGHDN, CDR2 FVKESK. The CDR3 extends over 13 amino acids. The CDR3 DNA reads TGTGCCAGCAGCCAAGTCGTTTCAACTGAGCAGTTCTTC. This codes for CASSQVVSTEQFF.